The present T cell receptor (beta chain) was sequenced within a study of shared clonotypes between healthy human individuals. Looking at the study overall: Used for every donor were three CD4 naive, three CD4 memory, two CD8 naive and one CD8 memory plate.

The donor population consisted of healthy HIV-negative adults with no recent acute infections or vaccinations. Nashville, Tennessee was home to all donors, each a Caucasian adult. The V and J ends lost 3 bases and 6 bases respectively, with 21 bases between them. CDR3 length: 17 residues. CDR1 is SGHAT and CDR2 is FQNNGV in the germline V gene. The assay was immunoSEQ multiplex PCR, and TCRdb's table has in-frame clones only and misses some. The table records over a million clones, 75% to 80% of them present only once. Broader study findings: Naive subsets generally exceeded memory subsets in estimated richness.

Note on this clone: The target antigen is unknown.

Sequenced: memory CD4+ T cells from PBMCs. Noted subset: CD45RA-negative fraction. The receptor was derived from a man in his late teens or twenties in good health. Some clones in this sample may be carry-over from other donors' samples. The chain couples TRBV11-2 to TRBJ2-1; TRBD2 is a possible D gene (6 bases). The CDR3 sequence: CASSFSRLVGAGNEQFF. Here the CDR3 DNA reads TGTGCCAGCAGCTTTTCCCGACTAGTAGGGGCGGGCAATGAGCAGTTCTTC.